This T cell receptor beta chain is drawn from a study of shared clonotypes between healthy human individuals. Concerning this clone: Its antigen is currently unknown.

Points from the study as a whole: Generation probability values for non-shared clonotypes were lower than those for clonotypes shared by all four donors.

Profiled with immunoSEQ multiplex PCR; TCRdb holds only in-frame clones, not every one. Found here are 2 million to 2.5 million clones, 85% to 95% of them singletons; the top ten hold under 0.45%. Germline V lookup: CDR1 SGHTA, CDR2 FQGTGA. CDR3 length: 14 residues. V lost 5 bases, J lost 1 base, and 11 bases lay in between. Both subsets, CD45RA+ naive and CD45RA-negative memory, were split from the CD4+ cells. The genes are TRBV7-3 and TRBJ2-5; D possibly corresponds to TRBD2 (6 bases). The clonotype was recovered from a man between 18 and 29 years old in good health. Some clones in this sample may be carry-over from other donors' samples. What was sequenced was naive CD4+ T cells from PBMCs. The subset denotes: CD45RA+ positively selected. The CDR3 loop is CASSGKAGQETQYF. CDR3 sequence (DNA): TGTGCCAGCAGCGGAAAAGCGGGCCAAGAGACCCAGTACTTC.